This entry concerns a single T cell receptor beta chain. There is no known antigen for this receptor. The input lacks base qualities; no much larger clone sits a single base away. These data are taken from a study of blood T cell repertoires in COVID-19 (dated by TCRdb to the early 2020s). Describing the broader study: The collaborator samples originated in the United States, Italy and Spain and spanned the acute and convalescent phases of COVID-19. The repertoires were made available in a free public database intended to serve as a resource for research on the immune response to SARS-CoV-2. Samples came from the ongoing ImmuneRACE study (first 160 participants) plus 1,254 subjects from 6 global collaborators. Where available, HLA class I and class II types were taken from metadata supplied by the sample provider and were not determined by assay-based typing. The prospective study material was composed of cDNA or gDNA derived from T cells, B-cell-depleted T cells, or PBMCs. The dataset comprised deeply sampled blood TCRbeta repertoires from subjects exposed to, actively infected with, or recovered from COVID-19. Sample metadata almost always included a de-identified subject ID, COVID-19 status, age in years and sex.

Each collaborating institution followed its own protocols to collect whole blood in K2EDTA tubes. For TCRbeta analysis, collaborators shipped samples in one of three forms: frozen whole blood, isolated PBMCs, or DNA extracted from either of those sample types. The study at large found these results: Clinical and demographic metadata were provided uncurated, with the amount varying by source and participant.

Trimming accounts for 3 bases at V and 5 bases at J, while the number of junction bases matched to no gene is 13. In the germline V gene, CDR1 corresponds to SGDLS and CDR2 to YYNGEE. From cysteine to phenylalanine, the CDR3 is 16 amino acids long. Only the CDR3 DNA stays, 48 bases, in frame from base 1. TCRbeta CDR3 regions were amplified from genomic DNA using the immunoSEQ Assay, a bias-controlled multiplex PCR. The source study handled its data this way. Within the assay, amplification of reference gene primers was used to estimate how many nucleated cells each sample contained. To quantify the absolute abundance of each unique TCRbeta CDR3 rearrangement, sequence reads were collapsed and filtered. For each sample, productive Simpson clonality was calculated as the square root of Simpson's diversity index across productive rearrangements. In its TCRdb copy, this immuneACCESS table keeps in-frame sequences only and misses some clones. Where compared with another copy, unresolved V genes explain less than half of these, and the others have no known cause. The V and J calls and clone size come from that table; D and trimming were worked out from the DNA. This sample lists about 130,000 clones; about 80% were detected once. The biggest ten clones account for 3% to 3.5% of the sample.

What was sequenced was peripheral blood. The sequence links TRBV9 to TRBJ1-2, and 7 bases in between align with TRBD1. This clonotype was obtained from a woman older than 75 with acute or convalescent COVID-19. The DNA sequence is TGTGCCAGCAGCGAGAGACCGGGACAGAGTCGGTATGGCTACACCTTC. This gives the protein CASSERPGQSRYGYTF.